Detailed here is one T cell receptor (beta chain). As yet, its antigen is unknown. CDR1 and CDR2 from the germline V gene are MNHEY and SMNVEV (reference sequence). With 0 bases clipped from V and 4 bases from J, the junction kept 3 bases outside the gene matches. This CDR3 region has 14 residues. The sample originates from a study of cytomegalovirus exposure and HLA in healthy donors. PCR used 60 Vbeta primers and 13 Jbeta primers. The authors' processing: Among the unique TCR beta chains that a later analysis counted, around 72 million in all, approximately 12 million were shared. Measured with immunoSEQ multiplex PCR; TCRdb has only the in-frame clones, and not every one. The V and J calls and clone size are taken from that table; D and trimming were inferred from the DNA. The table lists some 28,000 clones, 62% of them singletons. General study results and limits: TRBV6-2, TRBV6-3 and some other V segments were excluded as indistinguishable. The dataset shows that most TCR sequences were rare, while some public TCRs occurred in many donors. A later analysis found common viral pathogens apparently linked to several of the most significant clusters.

This receptor was obtained from a male donor in good health and CMV-seropositive. Sequencing was performed on PBMCs. This chain connects TRBV27 to TRBJ2-7, with 7 bases aligning to TRBD2. CDR3 sequence: CASSLSAGVYEQYF. CDR3 DNA sequence: TGTGCCAGCAGTTTATCGGCGGGAGTGTACGAGCAGTACTTC.